One sample yielded the 20 T cell receptor beta chains listed below, sequenced in a study of T cell repertoires in cytomegalovirus infection. TCRdb re-called the reads through MiXCR, storing one row per CDR3 protein. The sample has approximately 700,000 distinct CDR3 sequences, 35% to 45% seen once. Sequencing was carried out using PBMCs. The receptors were gathered from a human donor in good health (CMV status not recorded). Some clones in this sample may be carry-over from other donors' samples.

This clonotype has at least ten counts. The chain is built from TRBV7-8 and TRBJ1-1; D remains ambiguous. Germline CDR1 and CDR2: SGHVS and FQNEAQ. The CDR3 extends over 16 amino acids. V shed 4 bases and J shed 1 base, with 16 bases lying between them. Written as DNA, the CDR3 is TGTGCCAGCAGCTCGCGTCGTGGGGTACCGAACACTGAAGCTTTCTTT. Its translation: CASSSRRGVPNTEAFF.

The table lists this clonotype with many counts. This sequence joins TRBV7-6 and TRBJ2-1; TRBD2 matches 9 bases. Germline CDR1 is SGHVS and CDR2 is FNYEAQ. The V gene end was trimmed by 3 bases and the J gene end by 5 bases; junction bases not matched to a gene: 5. This CDR3 contains 15 residues. DNA for the CDR3: TGTGCCAGCAGCTTGATGGCTAGCGGGAACAATGAGCAGTTCTTC. Its translation: CASSLMASGNNEQFF.

The rearrangement uses TRBV5-1 and TRBJ2-1; weak D call: TRBD1 (5 bases). This CDR3 region has 16 residues. Germline values: CDR1 SGHRS, CDR2 YFSETQ. V gave up 0 bases and J gave up 7 bases, with 17 bases separating them. The CDR3 spells CASSLEGQGAANEQFF. In DNA form, the CDR3 reads TGCGCCAGCAGCTTGGAGGGGCAGGGTGCGGCGAATGAGCAGTTCTTC.

The CDR3 DNA is TGTGCCAGCAGCCCTTTGCCGGGGGATGGCTACACCTTC. Its translation: CASSPLPGDGYTF. V gene TRBV5-6 combines with J gene TRBJ1-2; D may be TRBD1 (5 bases). This CDR3 region has 13 residues. Between the trimmed V and J ends, which lost 4 bases and 6 bases, there was a span of 13 bases. From germline, CDR1 is SGHDT and CDR2 YYEEEE. The whole variable domain, filled in from reference TRBV5-6 and TRBJ1-2, reads DAGVTQSPTHLIKTRGQQVTLRCSPKSGHDTVSWYQQALGQGPQFIFQYYEEEERQRGNFPDRFSGHQFPNYSSELNVNALLLGDSALYLCASSPLPGDGYTFGSGTRLTVV.

The chain employs TRBV7-6 and TRBJ2-7; 12 bases align to TRBD1. V lost 2 bases and J lost 5; bases outside the gene matches: 4. The germline V gene encodes CDR1 SGHVS and CDR2 FNYEAQ. This CDR3 spans 15 amino acids. Here the CDR3 reads CASSLLGQGAHEQYF. The CDR3 nucleotides are TGTGCCAGCAGCTTATTGGGACAGGGGGCCCACGAGCAGTACTTC.

The chain uses TRBV7-2 and TRBJ1-4; D is unclear. The CDR3 contains 14 residues. The V gene lost 0 bases and the J gene lost 7 bases, with 9 bases spanning the gap. Germline CDR1 SGHTA, CDR2 FQGNSA. CDR3 region: CASSLAPGAEKLFF. CDR3 DNA: TGTGCCAGCAGCTTAGCCCCGGGCGCTGAAAAACTGTTTTTT.

V is TRBV6-5 and J is TRBJ1-5; D remains unclear. Per the germline V gene, CDR1 is MNHEY and CDR2 is SVGAGI. V lost 3 bases, J lost 2 bases, and 17 bases lay in between. The CDR3 spans 17 residues. CDR3 sequence (DNA): TGTGCCAGCAGTTATCGGAGCTCGTCCGTGGGCAATCAGCCCCAGCATTTT. Its translation: CASSYRSSSVGNQPQHF.

This sequence joins TRBV27 and TRBJ1-3, with D maybe TRBD1 (5 bases). This CDR3 has 16 amino acids. Germline V CDR1 and CDR2: MNHEY, SMNVEV (reference sequence). V was cut by 5 bases and J by 0 bases, with 14 bases left in between. CDR3 protein: CASSPTRGHSGNTIYF. The CDR3 bases are TGTGCCAGCAGTCCAACAAGGGGTCACTCTGGAAACACCATATATTTT.

V usage is TRBV29-1 and J usage is TRBJ1-1, with D uncertain. This CDR3 contains 12 residues. Germline V gene data show CDR1 as SQVTM and CDR2 as ANQGSEA. The CDR3 loop reads CIGRRQNTEAFF. In DNA form, the CDR3 reads TGCATCGGGAGACGGCAGAACACTGAAGCTTTCTTT.

This clonotype was counted ten times or more. The chain carries TRBV7-8 and TRBJ2-2; D is unclear. This CDR3 is 14 amino acids long. Germline assignment: CDR1 SGHVS and CDR2 FQNEAQ. Trimming took off 8 bases at V and 1 base at J, with 11 bases between the two ends. CDR3 bases: TGTGCCAGCCTGCCCGGGCGGAACACCGGGGAGCTGTTTTTT. Amino acid sequence: CASLPGRNTGELFF.

This clonotype occurred many times. The chain combines TRBV6-5 with TRBJ1-1; D uncertain. CDR1 and CDR2 (germline): MNHEY, SVGAGI. V was clipped by 5 bases and J by 4 bases, with 17 bases between them. This CDR3 has 15 residues. CDR3 DNA sequence: TGTGCCAGCAGTCCCGCACGGCAGAGTCCCACTGAAGCTTTCTTT. Translated: CASSPARQSPTEAFF.

As concerns this clonotype: Given a much more abundant clone one base away, this may be a read error. The CDR3 loop reads CSSSLGGGTTEAFF. The CDR3 DNA sequence: TGTTCCAGCAGCTTGGGTGGGGGAACCACTGAAGCTTTCTTT. The chain uses TRBV7-8 and TRBJ1-1, with D tentatively TRBD1 (5 bases). Germline assignment: CDR1 SGHVS and CDR2 FQNEAQ. The CDR3 sequence is 14 residues long.

This clonotype was seen many times. The chain is built from TRBV7-2 and TRBJ2-5; no reliable D call. Trimming pared 1 base from V and 5 bases from J, leaving 14 bases between. This CDR3 has 15 amino acids. Looked up from germline, CDR1 is SGHTA and CDR2 is FQGNSA. The CDR3 DNA reads TGTGCCAGCAGCTTAGATATTGGGCAGAGGGAGACCCAGTACTTC. Amino acids: CASSLDIGQRETQYF.

This clonotype was seen repeatedly, ten times or more. The chain is built from TRBV11-2 and TRBJ2-2, with 7 bases aligning to TRBD2. V lost 3 bases to trimming and J lost 7 bases; unmatched junction nucleotides: 5. From germline, CDR1 is SGHAT and CDR2 FQNNGV. The CDR3 consists of 14 residues. The CDR3 is CASSFWEGIGELFF. The DNA for the CDR3 is TGTGCCAGCAGCTTTTGGGAGGGGATCGGGGAGCTGTTTTTT.

The CDR3 region is CSARFQGVGTGELFF. The CDR3 DNA is TGCAGTGCGAGATTCCAGGGGGTAGGGACCGGGGAGCTGTTTTTT. This sequence joins TRBV20-1 and TRBJ2-2, with 7 positions matching TRBD1. CDR1 is DFQATT, CDR2 SNEGSKA, per germline (reference sequence). V shed 6 bases, J shed 5 bases, and the junction held 12 bases outside the gene matches. The CDR3 runs to 15 residues.

This chain joins TRBV24-1 and TRBJ2-7, with 8 bases aligning to TRBD1. Germline-derived CDR1 and CDR2 are KGHDR and SFDVKD. CDR3 size: 16 residues. With 0 bases clipped from V and 3 bases from J, the junction kept 6 bases outside the gene matches. The CDR3 DNA reads as TGTGCCACCAGTGATTTGTTCCAGGGGGCGAACTACGAGCAGTACTTC. It yields the protein CATSDLFQGANYEQYF.

The chain joins TRBV28 to TRBJ2-7, with 8 bases matching TRBD1. J was trimmed by 13 bases and V by 5 bases; bases with no gene match: 13. There are 13 residues in the CDR3. Germline V gene sequence: CDR1 MDHEN, CDR2 SYDVKM. CDR3 sequence: CASSPRQGFDHYF. The CDR3 nucleotides are TGTGCCAGCAGTCCCCGACAGGGGTTCGATCATTACTTC.

This clonotype came up a few times. The rearrangement uses TRBV12-3 or TRBV12-4 and TRBJ2-1, with 7 bases fitting TRBD2. V dropped 3 bases and J dropped 3; count of bases not matched to a gene: 5. CDR3 length: 15 residues. CDR3 sequence reads: CASSFPSGLYNEQFF. Here the CDR3 DNA reads TGTGCCAGCAGTTTCCCTAGCGGTCTCTACAATGAGCAGTTCTTC.

This clonotype has at least ten counts. The J gene is TRBJ1-2, the V gene TRBV7-2; 11 nucleotides align to TRBD1. This CDR3 has 16 amino acids. The V and J ends lost 5 bases and 3 bases, in that order; junction bases with no gene match: 8. Germline V gene lookup returns CDR1 SGHTA and CDR2 FQGNSA. The CDR3 sequence: CASSLVPGQGDYGYTF. In DNA, the CDR3 is TGTGCCAGCAGCCTCGTCCCGGGACAGGGGGACTATGGCTACACCTTC.

As to this clonotype: Germline is not matched at one junction end, which may reflect a read error. The V call is TRBV7-8, the J call TRBJ2-7, with D perhaps TRBD2 (5 bases). The CDR3 totals 12 residues. Per the germline V gene, CDR1 is SGHVS and CDR2 is FQNEAQ. The DNA of the CDR3 is TGTGCAAGCAGCCTAGACGGGGTCGAGCATGACTTC. Translation gives CASSLDGVEHDF.